The TCR beta chain under discussion was sequenced for a study of Ad26.COV2.S vaccination and SARS-CoV-2 variants (dated by TCRdb to about 2021). Background on the whole study: Vaccine-arm donors were drawn from COV1001, a multicentre, randomized, double-blind, placebo-controlled phase I-IIa trial of Ad26.COV2.S in healthy adults. Ad26.COV2.S was administered intramuscularly at 5 x 10^10 or 1 x 10^11 viral particles, either as a single shot or as two shots given 56 days apart. Sequencing of the TCRbeta repertoire served to evaluate the specificity and breadth of SARS-CoV-2-reactive T cell receptors following Ad26.COV2.S vaccination. The TCR-sequenced set comprised around 30 samples: around 20 Ad26.COV2.S vaccine recipients, 5 placebo recipients and 8 SARS-CoV-2 convalescent individuals. Participants in the trial were split at random into five groups of five each, receiving low-dose or high-dose Ad26.COV2.S once or twice, or else placebo on both occasions. Throughout the experiments and outcome assessment, investigators stayed blinded to trial group allocation.

TCRbeta CDR3 regions were sequenced with the immunoSEQ Assay. After extraction, genomic DNA underwent amplification by bias-controlled multiplex PCR, followed by high-throughput sequencing. The published analysis was carried out like this. To quantify the absolute abundance of every unique TCRbeta CDR3 region, sequences were collapsed and filtered. T cell fraction was estimated by normalizing TCRbeta template counts to usable DNA, which was measured by amplifying reference genes present in all nucleated cells. Repertoire TCRs were annotated as SARS-CoV-2-specific when V gene, CDR3 amino acid sequence and J gene were exactly matched to a known reactive TCR set. The reference SARS-CoV-2 TCR set was derived from MIRA and filtered for enrichment in COVID-19-positive ImmuneCODE repertoires, a step that removed public or cross-reactive TCRs. Based on the MIRA antigens, annotated TCRs were further analysed at the level of specific ORF or position within ORF. Depth was the summed frequency of annotated unique rearrangements, while breadth was defined as annotated unique rearrangements over total unique productive rearrangements. Two-sided Wilcoxon rank-sum tests were used to compare TCR breadth between groups. Drawn from immuneACCESS, this table holds only the in-frame rearrangements with V and J called that TCRdb kept. Clones are partly lost; checked studies trace under half to an unresolved V gene and leave the rest unexplained. For V, J and clone size, that table is used; D and trimming come from the DNA. This sample has 410,000 or so clones in its table, and 80% to 95% of those were observed once. The ten largest clones take up 12% of the sample.

Of note for this clone: Its binding antigen is unknown. No per-base quality is available; no much larger clone lies one base away.

What the study reported, not specific to this receptor: After vaccination, spike-specific CD8+ and CD4+ T cell responses were reported to show substantial breadth. Ad26.COV2.S recipients had higher spike-specific TCR breadth than placebo recipients (P = 0.0014). It was noted by the authors that total T cell responses may have been underestimated by the TCR breadth and depth analyses. The study was not powered to compare responses between vaccine doses or regimens. Vaccine and placebo recipients had comparable non-spike TCR breadth, which fits with the vaccine containing only spike.

According to the study, the label for this sample's treatment or condition signals: 15 to 20 received Ad26.COV2.S at low or high dose, single or two shots; about 5 received placebo; per-sample allocation not given. Repertoires of vaccine and placebo recipients were sequenced from samples collected on day 63 after the first injection. In Cohort 1b, 25 or so adults aged 18-55 years were enrolled at a single site in Boston, USA, between 29 July and 7 August 2020. Ad26.COV2.S was a replication-incompetent adenovirus type 26 vector expressing a prefusion-stabilized SARS-CoV-2 spike protein from the original Wuhan strain. From the germline V gene, CDR1 is SGHAT and CDR2 is FQNNGV. CDR3 length: 19 amino acids, cysteine to phenylalanine. Just the 57-base CDR3 DNA is kept, in frame starting at base 1. V trim: 1 base; J trim: 4 bases; unmatched bases: 15.

The sequence derives from a person aged 18 to 65 who received the Ad26.COV2.S COVID-19 vaccine or a placebo. Source: peripheral blood, taken in a trial of Ad26.COV2.S vaccine versus placebo. The chain employs TRBV11-2 and TRBJ2-1; a stretch of 8 junction bases matches TRBD2. The nucleotide sequence is given as TGTGCCAGCAGCTTAGCAGGACAGTCGACTAGCGCTTCGTACAATGAGCAGTTCTTC. Its protein is CASSLAGQSTSASYNEQFF.